Following are 25 T cell receptor beta chains from one sample sequenced in a study of regulatory T cells in long-lasting Graves disease. The time point: newly diagnosed GD, antithyroid drugs for less than 3 months. Following extraction of RNA from PBMCs, that RNA was used to make the TCR library. Arm-PCR of CDR3 regions and iRepertoire HTBI primers were used to build TCR beta libraries. MiXCR was run by TCRdb on the multiplex PCR reads, yielding one entry per CDR3 protein. The repertoire has hundreds of thousands of distinct CDR3 sequences, under 20% of them found once; the top ten carry around 18%. These data were also reused for a study on T cells in Graves' hyperthyroidism and ophthalmopathy.

Sequences were derived from peripheral blood mononuclear cells (PBMCs), sampled at new diagnosis, from a patient treated with antithyroid drugs. The receptors shown here come from a woman aged 30 to 39 with Graves disease.

To note about this clonotype: This may arise from a read error, as a much more abundant clone is one base away. V and J are TRBV12-3 or TRBV12-4 and TRBJ2-5, with 7 bases matching TRBD1. The J call is in doubt because the DNA end fits TRBJ2-7 better. The CDR3 loop spans 18 amino acids. The CDR3 bases are TGTGCCAGCAGTCCCCTGGCCCCATATGTGGACAGGCAAAACGAGCAGTACTTC. Residues: CASSPLAPYVDRQNEQYF.

This clonotype was observed at least ten times. This chain joins TRBV7-2 and TRBJ2-2; TRBD2 matches 9 bases. CDR1 SGHTA and CDR2 FQGNSA come from the germline V gene. The CDR3 covers 16 residues. The trim removed 5 bases at V and 4 bases at J, leaving 8 bases unmatched. Here the CDR3 DNA reads TGTGCCAGCAGCCGTCCGCGGGAGGGCATCACCGGGGAGCTGTTTTTT. Translated, it gives CASSRPREGITGELFF.

This clonotype was observed at least ten times. The chain has TRBV28 and TRBJ1-5; D not resolved. The CDR3 covers 12 residues. The germline CDR1 and CDR2 sequences are MDHEN and SYDVKM. The V gene lost 5 bases and the J gene lost 10 bases, with 12 bases spanning the gap. The DNA of the CDR3 is TGTGCCAGCAGTCCCCAGACCCCCCCCCAGCATTTT. Its translation: CASSPQTPPQHF.

This clonotype appeared a few times. The chain combines TRBV28 with TRBJ2-5; TRBD2 agrees at 9 bases. The CDR3 is made up of 14 amino acids. V trimming: 8 bases; J trimming: 4 bases; junction bases outside the gene matches: 8. CDR1 is MDHEN and CDR2 is SYDVKM in the germline V gene. The CDR3 here is CASGGGGGSETQYF. CDR3 DNA sequence: TGTGCCAGCGGCGGGGGGGGGGGCTCAGAGACCCAGTACTTC. The whole variable domain, filled in from reference TRBV28 and TRBJ2-5, reads DVKVTQSSRYLVKRTGEKVFLECVQDMDHENMFWYRQDPGLGLRLIYFSYDVKMKEKGDIPEGYSVSREKKERFSLILESASTNQTSMYLCASGGGGGSETQYFGPGTRLLVL.

The chain combines TRBV28 with TRBJ2-2; the D gene is possibly TRBD2 (6 bases). V lost 6 bases and J lost 7, with 18 bases in between. The CDR3 spans 15 residues. Per the germline V gene, CDR1 is MDHEN and CDR2 is SYDVKM. In DNA, the CDR3 is TGTGCCAGCAGAGGTGGGGGGAAGAATGGCGGGGAGCTGTTTTTT. It codes for CASRGGGKNGGELFF.

The chain is built from TRBV6-1 and TRBJ2-7, with D tentatively TRBD2 (6 bases). The V end was cut by 6 bases, the J end by 6 bases, with 15 bases between. Germline CDR1 reads MNHNS; CDR2 reads SASEGT. The CDR3 covers 13 residues. The CDR3 DNA sequence: TGTGCCAGCAGACGTACCGGGACTTGCGAGCAGTACTTC. Protein: CASRRTGTCEQYF.

This chain connects TRBV3-1 to TRBJ2-1; a possible D gene is TRBD1 (5 bases). The CDR3 extends over 18 amino acids. Germline V lookup: CDR1 LGHDT, CDR2 YNNKEL (reference sequence). V was cut by 4 bases and J by 4 bases, with 23 bases left in between. The CDR3 loop reads CASSPTSKTGTHYNEQFF. CDR3 DNA sequence: TGTGCCAGCAGCCCAACGTCAAAAACAGGTACCCATTACAATGAGCAGTTCTTC.

This clonotype was picked up a small number of times. The rearrangement joins TRBV9 to TRBJ2-5; tentative D call: TRBD2 (6 bases). The V and J ends lost 0 bases and 4 bases respectively, with 13 bases between them. CDR1 and CDR2 from the germline V gene are SGDLS and YYNGEE. The CDR3 has 15 residues. The DNA of the CDR3 is TGTGCCAGCAGCGTAGTGGGCGGGATCGGAGAGACCCAGTACTTC. This gives the protein CASSVVGGIGETQYF. Variable domain in full (rest from reference TRBV9 and TRBJ2-5): DSGVTQTPKHLITATGQRVTLRCSPRSGDLSVYWYQQSLDQGLQFLIQYYNGEERAKGNILERFSAQQFPDLHSELNLSSLELGDSALYFCASSVVGGIGETQYFGPGTRLLVL.

This clonotype was picked up many times. The chain recombines TRBV24-1 with TRBJ2-1; D uncertain. CDR3 size: 14 residues. Germline CDR1 KGHDR, CDR2 SFDVKD. The V and J ends lost 2 bases and 4 bases respectively, with 8 bases between them. CDR3 loop: CATSDYATYNEQFF. The DNA of the CDR3 is TGTGCCACCAGTGATTACGCCACGTACAATGAGCAGTTCTTC.

This clonotype was counted many times. This chain connects TRBV3-1 to TRBJ1-1, with 10 bases lining up with TRBD1. Germline V gives CDR1 LGHDT, CDR2 YNNKEL (reference sequence). Germline trimming cut 10 bases from V and 0 bases from J; bases unmatched to any gene: 8. This CDR3 is 15 amino acids long. The CDR3 protein is CATRQGASLNTEAFF. The CDR3, as DNA: TGTGCCACTAGACAGGGGGCTTCCTTGAACACTGAAGCTTTCTTT.

Many counts were recorded for this clonotype. CDR3 coding DNA: TGTGCCAGCTCACCATCCGCATTAGCCAAAAACATTCAGTACTTC. Its translation: CASSPSALAKNIQYF. This rearrangement joins TRBV18 to TRBJ2-4; D is undetermined. From germline, CDR1 is KGHSH and CDR2 LQKENI. The CDR3 totals 15 residues. Trimming left V 2 bases short and J 0 bases short, with 8 bases between.

As for this clonotype: The junction departs from germline at one end; a sequencing error may be responsible. The chain has TRBV2 and TRBJ1-3; 8 nucleotides align to TRBD1. CDR3 length: 14 amino acids. Germline lookup yields CDR1 SNHLY and CDR2 FYNNEI. The CDR3 DNA reads as TGTGCCGGCAGCGGACAGGGATTTGGAAACACCATATATTTT. Its protein product is CAGSGQGFGNTIYF.

This clonotype was observed many times. The gene calls are TRBV29-1 and TRBJ2-3; 7 bases are shared with TRBD2. CDR1 and CDR2 (germline): SQVTM, ANQGSEA. The CDR3 length is 16 residues. V shed 0 bases and J 0 bases; nucleotides not matched to a gene: 6. The chain's CDR3 is CSVEDGGSGSTDTQYF. As DNA, the CDR3 is TGCAGCGTTGAAGATGGTGGTAGCGGGAGCACAGATACGCAGTATTTT.

This clonotype is a singleton in its sample. V is TRBV19 and J is TRBJ2-1; the D gene is possibly TRBD2 (6 bases). The V end was cut by 3 bases, the J end by 3 bases, with 12 bases between. Germline V gene data show CDR1 as LNHDA and CDR2 as SQIVND (reference sequence). The CDR3 extends over 15 amino acids. DNA of the CDR3: TGTGCCAGTAGTATCCAGGCGGGATACTACAATGAGCAGTTCTTC. Translation gives CASSIQAGYYNEQFF.

This clonotype has only a few counts. V gene TRBV3-1 combines with J gene TRBJ2-1, with D maybe TRBD1 (6 bases). Trimming stripped 4 bases from V and 2 bases from J, with 12 bases between. This CDR3 is built from 15 residues. Germline loops: CDR1 LGHDT, CDR2 YNNKEL (reference sequence). The CDR3 region has the DNA TGTGCCAGCAGCCCATCGACAGGCCCCTACAATGAGCAGTTCTTC. It encodes CASSPSTGPYNEQFF.

This clonotype was detected a few times. This chain links TRBV6-2 or TRBV6-3 with TRBJ2-3, with TRBD2 identical over 9 bases. This CDR3 comprises 13 residues. The germline CDR1 and CDR2 sequences are MNHEY and SVGEGT. After removal of 5 bases from V and 7 bases from J, the junction contained 4 bases not matched to a gene. The CDR3 DNA is TGTGCCAGCAGTCCGACTAGCGGCTATACGCAGTATTTT. It specifies CASSPTSGYTQYF.

This clonotype was recorded at least ten times. This sequence joins TRBV7-2 and TRBJ2-5, with D perhaps given as TRBD1 or TRBD2 (6 bases each). Germline V gene lookup returns CDR1 SGHTA and CDR2 FQGNSA. Trimming removed 0 bases at V and 9 bases at J, with 17 bases between. This CDR3 region has 15 residues. The CDR3 region is CASSLAVGGGAAQYF. The CDR3 DNA sequence: TGTGCCAGCAGCTTAGCGGTTGGGGGCGGGGCGGCCCAGTACTTC.

This clonotype has ten or more counts. This chain connects TRBV11-2 to TRBJ1-2, with TRBD1 as a possible D gene (5 bases). The CDR3 spans 14 residues. Trimming removed 6 bases at V and 4 bases at J, with 15 bases between. Per the germline V gene, CDR1 is SGHAT and CDR2 is FQNNGV. CDR3 in DNA: TGTGCCAGCAGGGAGAGGGGTCCCATCTATGGCTACACCTTC. Translation gives CASRERGPIYGYTF.

In this sample, this clonotype turned up once. The chain combines TRBV19 with TRBJ2-2; possible D gene TRBD2, 6 bases. Germline V gene sequence: CDR1 LNHDA, CDR2 SQIVND (reference sequence). Trimming took 3 bases from V and 7 from J, leaving 18 bases between them. This CDR3 is 16 amino acids long. CDR3 in amino acids: CASSIGGGFKGGELFF. The CDR3 DNA reads TGTGCCAGTAGTATTGGTGGAGGGTTCAAGGGCGGGGAGCTGTTTTTT.

CDR3 protein: CASSPTRTRNNSPLHF. The DNA for the CDR3 is TGTGCCAGCAGCCCCACCAGGACACGAAATAATTCACCCCTCCACTTT. The J gene is TRBJ1-6, the V gene TRBV27, with D maybe TRBD1 (5 bases). In germline, CDR1 is MNHEY, CDR2 SMNVEV (reference sequence). V gave up 6 bases and J gave up 5 bases, with 17 bases separating them. The CDR3 length is 16 residues.

This chain connects TRBV12-3 or TRBV12-4 to TRBJ1-1; 8 nucleotides agree with TRBD1. J gave up 1 base and V 6 bases, and 7 bases lay outside the gene matches. This CDR3 region has 15 residues. CDR3 nucleotides: TGTGCCAGCAGGCTTCTGGACAGGGAGAACACTGAAGCTTTCTTT. It specifies CASRLLDRENTEAFF.

Only a few counts were recorded for this clonotype. The genes are TRBV19 and TRBJ1-5, with TRBD1 matching 8 bases. V was pared by 6 bases and J by 0 bases, with 4 bases of the junction left unmatched. Germline V gene sequence: CDR1 LNHDA, CDR2 SQIVND (reference sequence). The CDR3 has 15 amino acids. CDR3 sequence (DNA): TGTGCCAGTAGATACGGACAGGGTAGCAATCAGCCCCAGCATTTT. Its translation is CASRYGQGSNQPQHF.

V gene TRBV18 combines with J gene TRBJ2-3; D unclear. Trimming left V 0 bases short and J 1 base short, with 11 bases between. The CDR3 sequence is 16 residues long. The germline gives CDR1 KGHSH, CDR2 LQKENI. CDR3: CASSPPGWEGTDTQYF. In DNA, the CDR3 is TGTGCCAGCTCACCACCCGGGTGGGAAGGCACAGATACGCAGTATTTT.

This clonotype was counted ten times or more. This rearrangement joins TRBV10-3 to TRBJ1-1; D is unclear. Trimming took 3 bases from V and 5 from J, leaving 7 bases between them. This CDR3 has 12 amino acids. Germline-derived CDR1 and CDR2 are ENHRY and SYGVKD. CDR3 residues: CAISDRGTEAFF. The CDR3 DNA is TGTGCCATCAGTGACCGAGGAACTGAAGCTTTCTTT.

The CDR3 loop reads CATSSDAGSYEQYF. The CDR3 region has the DNA TGTGCCACCAGCAGTGATGCGGGATCCTACGAGCAGTACTTC. This rearrangement joins TRBV15 to TRBJ2-7; D is possibly TRBD2 (6 bases). CDR3 length: 14 residues. Per germline, CDR1 LNHNV and CDR2 YYDKDF (reference sequence). V was shortened by 3 bases and J by 1 base, with 10 bases between the two germline ends.